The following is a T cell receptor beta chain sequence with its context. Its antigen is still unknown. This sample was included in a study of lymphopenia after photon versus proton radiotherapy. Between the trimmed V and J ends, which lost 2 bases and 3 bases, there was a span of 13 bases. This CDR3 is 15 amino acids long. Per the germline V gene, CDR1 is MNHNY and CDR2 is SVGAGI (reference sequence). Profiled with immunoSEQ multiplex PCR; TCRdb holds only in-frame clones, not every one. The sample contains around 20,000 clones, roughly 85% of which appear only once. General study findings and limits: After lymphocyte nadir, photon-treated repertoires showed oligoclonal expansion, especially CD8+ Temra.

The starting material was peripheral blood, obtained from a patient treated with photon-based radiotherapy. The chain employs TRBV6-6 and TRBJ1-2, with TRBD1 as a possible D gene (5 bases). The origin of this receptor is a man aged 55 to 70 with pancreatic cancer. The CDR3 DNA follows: TGTGCCAGCAGTTACGGTGCAGGCAGGGACTATGGCTACACCTTC. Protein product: CASSYGAGRDYGYTF.